These 2 T cell receptor beta chains were sequenced from one sample in a study of Ad26.COV2.S vaccination and SARS-CoV-2 variants. Some clones are missing from TCRdb's copy, which holds only in-frame ones; the method was immunoSEQ multiplex PCR. The sample yields tens of thousands of clones, under 90% seen once. The source material was peripheral blood, sampled after recovery from COVID-19. The receptors stem from a human donor who had recovered from COVID-19.

V usage is TRBV16 and J usage is TRBJ2-1, with 7 bases aligning to TRBD2. Germline loops: CDR1 KGHSY, CDR2 FQNENV. Trimming removed 2 bases from V and 7 bases from J; junction bases left unmatched: 11. CDR3 length: 16 amino acids. The CDR3 is CASSQGGRGRGNEQFF. As DNA, the CDR3 is TGTGCCAGCAGCCAAGGTGGTAGAGGGAGGGGAAATGAGCAGTTCTTC.

The chain employs TRBV6-5 and TRBJ2-7; TRBD2 matches at 13 bases. Trimming at V came to 5 bases and at J to 6 bases, leaving 4 bases not matched to a gene. The CDR3 has 14 amino acids. Germline CDR1 and CDR2: MNHEY and SVGAGI. The CDR3: CASSLGTSGIEQYF. The CDR3 nucleotides read TGTGCCAGCAGTCTGGGGACTAGCGGGATCGAGCAGTACTTC.